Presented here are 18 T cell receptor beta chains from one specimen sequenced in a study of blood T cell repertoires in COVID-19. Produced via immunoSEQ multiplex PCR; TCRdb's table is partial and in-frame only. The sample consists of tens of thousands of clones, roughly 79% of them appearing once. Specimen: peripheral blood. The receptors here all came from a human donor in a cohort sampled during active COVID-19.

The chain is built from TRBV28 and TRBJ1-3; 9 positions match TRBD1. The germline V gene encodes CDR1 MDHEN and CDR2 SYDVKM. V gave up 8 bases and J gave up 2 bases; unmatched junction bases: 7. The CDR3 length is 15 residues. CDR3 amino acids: CASPVGQGPGNTIYF. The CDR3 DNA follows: TGTGCCAGCCCCGTGGGACAGGGCCCTGGAAACACCATATATTTT.

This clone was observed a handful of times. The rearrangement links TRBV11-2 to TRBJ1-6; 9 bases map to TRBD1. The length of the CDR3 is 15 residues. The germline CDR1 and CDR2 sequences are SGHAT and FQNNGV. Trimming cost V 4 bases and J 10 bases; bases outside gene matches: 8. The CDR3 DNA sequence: TGTGCCAGCAGCTCTACCGGGACAGGGAGATCACCCCTCCACTTT. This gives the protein CASSSTGTGRSPLHF.

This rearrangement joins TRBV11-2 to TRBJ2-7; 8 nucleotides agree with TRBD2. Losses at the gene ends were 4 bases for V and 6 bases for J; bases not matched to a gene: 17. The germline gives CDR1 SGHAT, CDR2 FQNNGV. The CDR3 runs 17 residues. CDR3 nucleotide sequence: TGTGCCAGCAGCTACCCCCCGGGGGCGGGAGGAGCCGGCGAGCAGTACTTC. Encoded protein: CASSYPPGAGGAGEQYF.

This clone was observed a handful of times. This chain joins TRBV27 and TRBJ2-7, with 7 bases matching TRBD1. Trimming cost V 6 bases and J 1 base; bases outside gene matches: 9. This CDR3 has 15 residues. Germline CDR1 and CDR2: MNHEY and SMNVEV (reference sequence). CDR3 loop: CASRVRDRISYEQYF. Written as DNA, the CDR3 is TGTGCCAGCAGAGTCCGGGACAGAATTTCCTACGAGCAGTACTTC.

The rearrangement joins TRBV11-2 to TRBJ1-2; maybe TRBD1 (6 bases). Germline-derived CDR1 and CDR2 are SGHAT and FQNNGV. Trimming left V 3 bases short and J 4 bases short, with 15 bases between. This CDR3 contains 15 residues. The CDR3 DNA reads TGTGCCAGCAGCTTTTCAACAGGGTCAAGCTATGGCTACACCTTC. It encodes CASSFSTGSSYGYTF. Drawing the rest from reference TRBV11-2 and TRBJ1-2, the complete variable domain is EAGVAQSPRYKIIEKRQSVAFWCNPISGHATLYWYQQILGQGPKLLIQFQNNGVVDDSQLPKDRFSAERLKGVDSTLKIQPAKLEDSAVYLCASSFSTGSSYGYTFGSGTRLTVV.

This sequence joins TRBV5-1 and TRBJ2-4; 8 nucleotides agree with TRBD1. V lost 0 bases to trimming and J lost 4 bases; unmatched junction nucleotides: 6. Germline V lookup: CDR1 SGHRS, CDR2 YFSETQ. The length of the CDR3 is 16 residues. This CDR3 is CASSLAQTGVKNIQYF. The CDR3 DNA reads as TGCGCCAGCAGCTTGGCCCAGACAGGGGTAAAAAACATTCAGTACTTC.

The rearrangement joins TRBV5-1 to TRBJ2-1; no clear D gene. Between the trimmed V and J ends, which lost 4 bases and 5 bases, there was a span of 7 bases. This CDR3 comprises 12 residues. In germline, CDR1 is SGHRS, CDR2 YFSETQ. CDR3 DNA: TGCGCCAGCAGCCCCCCTGACAATGAGCAGTTCTTC. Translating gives CASSPPDNEQFF.

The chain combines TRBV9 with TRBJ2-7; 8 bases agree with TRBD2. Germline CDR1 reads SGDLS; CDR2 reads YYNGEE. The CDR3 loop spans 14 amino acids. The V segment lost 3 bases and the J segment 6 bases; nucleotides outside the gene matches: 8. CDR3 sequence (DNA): TGTGCCAGCAGCGGGTCCGGGAGGGGTAGCGAGCAGTACTTC. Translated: CASSGSGRGSEQYF.

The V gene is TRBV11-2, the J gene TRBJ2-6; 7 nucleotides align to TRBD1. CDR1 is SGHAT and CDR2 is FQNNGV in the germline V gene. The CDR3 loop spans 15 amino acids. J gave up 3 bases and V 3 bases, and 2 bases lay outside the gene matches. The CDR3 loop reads CASSLTGSGANVLTF. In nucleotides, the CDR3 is TGTGCCAGCAGCTTGACAGGGAGTGGGGCCAACGTCCTGACTTTC.

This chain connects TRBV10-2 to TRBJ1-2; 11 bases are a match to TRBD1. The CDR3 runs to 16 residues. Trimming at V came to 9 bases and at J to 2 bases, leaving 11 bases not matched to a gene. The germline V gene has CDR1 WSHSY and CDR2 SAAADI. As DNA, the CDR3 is TGCGCCAGTTCTCGGACAGGGGGCATGGAAAACTATGGCTACACCTTC. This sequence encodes CASSRTGGMENYGYTF.

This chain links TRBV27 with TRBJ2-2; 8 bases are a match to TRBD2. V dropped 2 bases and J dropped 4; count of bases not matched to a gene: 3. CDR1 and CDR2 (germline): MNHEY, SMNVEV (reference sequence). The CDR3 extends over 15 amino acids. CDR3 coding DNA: TGTGCCAGCAGTTTAGGGACTAGTGGCACCGGGGAGCTGTTTTTT. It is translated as CASSLGTSGTGELFF.

The CDR3 region is CASSPDGLLGAFF. The CDR3 nucleotides are TGTGCCAGCAGCCCAGACGGTCTGCTAGGAGCTTTCTTT. This chain joins TRBV7-6 and TRBJ1-1; the D is unclear. V gave up 5 bases and J gave up 10 bases, with 17 bases separating them. In germline, CDR1 is SGHVS, CDR2 FNYEAQ. This CDR3 contains 13 residues.

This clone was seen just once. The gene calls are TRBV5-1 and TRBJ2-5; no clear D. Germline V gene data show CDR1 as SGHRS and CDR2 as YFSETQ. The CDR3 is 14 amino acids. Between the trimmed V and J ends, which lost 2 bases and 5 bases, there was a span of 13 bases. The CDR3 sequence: CASSFGRPSETQYF. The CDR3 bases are TGCGCCAGCAGCTTTGGCAGGCCTTCGGAGACCCAGTACTTC. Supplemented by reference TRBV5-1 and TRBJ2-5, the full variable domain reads KAGVTQTPRYLIKTRGQQVTLSCSPISGHRSVSWYQQTPGQGLQFLFEYFSETQRNKGNFPGRFSGRQFSNSRSEMNVSTLELGDSALYLCASSFGRPSETQYFGPGTRLLVL.

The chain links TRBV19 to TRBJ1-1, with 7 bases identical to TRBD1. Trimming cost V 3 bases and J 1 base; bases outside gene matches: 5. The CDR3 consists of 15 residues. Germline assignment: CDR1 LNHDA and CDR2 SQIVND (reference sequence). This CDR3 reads CASSIDRAGNTEAFF. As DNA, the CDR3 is TGTGCCAGTAGTATTGACAGGGCAGGGAACACTGAAGCTTTCTTT.

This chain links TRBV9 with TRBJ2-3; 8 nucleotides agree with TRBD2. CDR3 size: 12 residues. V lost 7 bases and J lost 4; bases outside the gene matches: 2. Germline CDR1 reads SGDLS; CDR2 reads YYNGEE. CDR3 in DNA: TGTGCCAGCGCGGGGGGCGCAGATACGCAGTATTTT. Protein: CASAGGADTQYF.

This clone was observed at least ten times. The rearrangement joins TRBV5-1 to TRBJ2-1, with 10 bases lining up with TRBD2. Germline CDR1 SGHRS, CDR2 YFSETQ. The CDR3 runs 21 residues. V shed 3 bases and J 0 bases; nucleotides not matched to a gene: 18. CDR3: CASSSDSSSGGLKNSYNEQFF. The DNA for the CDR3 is TGCGCCAGCAGCTCGGACTCCTCTAGCGGGGGCCTCAAGAACTCCTACAATGAGCAGTTCTTC.

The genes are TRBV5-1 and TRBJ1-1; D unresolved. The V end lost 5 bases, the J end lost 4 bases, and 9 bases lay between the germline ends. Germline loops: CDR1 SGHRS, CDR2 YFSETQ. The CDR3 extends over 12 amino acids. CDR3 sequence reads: CASRGGGTEAFF. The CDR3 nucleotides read TGCGCCAGCAGGGGAGGTGGCACTGAAGCTTTCTTT.

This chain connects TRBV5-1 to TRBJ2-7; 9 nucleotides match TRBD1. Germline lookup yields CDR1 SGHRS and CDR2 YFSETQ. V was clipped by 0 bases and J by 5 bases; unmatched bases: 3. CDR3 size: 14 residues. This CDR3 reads CASSLEGQGHEQYF. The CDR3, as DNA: TGCGCCAGCAGCTTGGAGGGACAGGGCCACGAGCAGTACTTC.